This T cell receptor beta chain was recovered during a study of OX40 agonist ivuxolimab in advanced cancers. The overall study: A male proportion of under 90% was recorded, with mean age around 55 years and range roughly 20 to 90. Findings and limits, study-wide: Compared with others, partial responders at 0.1-3.0 mg/kg displayed clonal expansion among the lowest.

Libraries were prepared by immunoSEQ multiplex PCR; TCRdb keeps only in-frame clonotypes and omits some of them. This table has 35,000 to 45,000 clones, approximately 90% appearing once. This clone was observed once. Its specificity is not known. The CDR3 is made up of 12 amino acids. V was cut by 5 bases and J by 0 bases, with 5 bases left in between. Germline CDR1 SGHTS, CDR2 YDEGEE. This receptor was obtained from an adult with an advanced solid tumor such as melanoma, head and neck, liver or kidney cancer. The chain recombines TRBV5-8 with TRBJ1-1; D remains unclear. The starting material was CD4+ or CD8+ T cells sorted from blood, obtained in a trial of the OX40 agonist ivuxolimab. Here the CDR3 reads CASSALNTEAFF. Here the CDR3 DNA reads TGTGCCAGCAGTGCATTGAACACTGAAGCTTTCTTT.